The sequence of this T cell receptor beta chain was determined in a study of blood T cell repertoires in COVID-19 (dated by TCRdb to about 2020). The study in broad terms: Samples from collaborators originated in the United States, Italy and Spain and spanned both the acute and convalescent phases of COVID-19. The samples were drawn from two sources: the first 160 participants of the ongoing ImmuneRACE study, and 1,200 or so subjects contributed by 6 global collaborators. Nearly every sample came with metadata listing a de-identified subject ID, COVID-19 status, age in years and sex. Deeply sampled blood TCRbeta repertoires from subjects exposed to, actively infected with, or recovered from COVID-19 were included in the dataset. A freely available public database, intended as a resource for researchers studying the immune response to SARS-CoV-2, is where the repertoires were released. The prospective study material was composed of cDNA or gDNA derived from T cells, B-cell-depleted T cells, or PBMCs. Where HLA class I and class II types were available, the types were taken from metadata supplied by the sample provider, not from assay-based typing.

Each collaborating institution followed its own protocols to collect whole blood in K2EDTA tubes. For TCRbeta analysis, collaborators shipped samples in one of three forms: frozen whole blood, isolated PBMCs, or DNA extracted from either of those sample types. The paper as a whole reports these results and caveats: The amount of clinical and demographic metadata varied by source and participant and was provided uncurated.

Comments on this clone: Its antigen remains undetermined. One base away there is no much larger clone; base qualities are not given.

Spanning cysteine to phenylalanine, the CDR3 consists of 14 amino acids. Only the CDR3 portion is preserved as DNA: 42 bases, with reading frame beginning at the first base. The V end loses 4 bases and the J end loses 2 bases, and a stretch of 8 bases separates them. The germline V gene specifies SNHLY as CDR1 and FYNNEI as CDR2. TCRbeta CDR3 regions were amplified from genomic DNA by means of the immunoSEQ Assay, a bias-controlled multiplex PCR. Turning to the authors' computational methods: The number of nucleated cells in each sample was estimated from the amplification of reference gene primers within the assay. Sequence reads were collapsed and filtered to measure the absolute abundance of every unique TCRbeta CDR3 rearrangement. For each sample, productive Simpson clonality was calculated as the square root of Simpson's diversity index over productive rearrangements. This is the immuneACCESS table as TCRdb keeps it, with only in-frame sequences that have V and J called. A part of the clones is gone; compared with another copy, unresolved V genes explain less than half, and the rest is unexplained. The DNA was the basis for D and trimming; V, J and clone size are from that table. The sample records roughly 49,000 clones, around nine tenths of which are singletons. 5% to 7% of the sample goes to the ten largest clones.

The chain is assembled from TRBV2 and TRBJ1-4, with no D gene named confidently. The sequence was collected from a man between 50 and 59 years old with active COVID-19. Sequences were obtained from peripheral blood. For the CDR3, the sequence is CASSAGSTNEKLFF. The nucleotide sequence reads as follows: TGTGCCAGCAGTGCGGGGTCGACTAATGAAAAACTGTTTTTT.